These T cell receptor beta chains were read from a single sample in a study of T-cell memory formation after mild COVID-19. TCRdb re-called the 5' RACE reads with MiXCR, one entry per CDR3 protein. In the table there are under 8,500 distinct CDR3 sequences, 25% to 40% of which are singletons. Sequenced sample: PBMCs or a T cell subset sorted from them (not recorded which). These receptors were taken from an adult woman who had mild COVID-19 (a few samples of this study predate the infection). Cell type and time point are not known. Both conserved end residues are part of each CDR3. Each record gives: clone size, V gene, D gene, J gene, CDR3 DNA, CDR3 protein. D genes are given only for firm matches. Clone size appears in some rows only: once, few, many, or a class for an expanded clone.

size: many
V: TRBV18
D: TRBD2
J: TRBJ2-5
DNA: TGTGCCAGCTCACCACCGCCTAGCGGGAGCTATTTCAGGGAGACCCAGTACTTC
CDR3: CASSPPPSGSYFRETQYF

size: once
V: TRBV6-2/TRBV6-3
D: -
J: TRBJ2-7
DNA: TGTGCCAGCAGTTACTACGGGGCCGAGCAGTACTTC
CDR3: CASSYYGAEQYF

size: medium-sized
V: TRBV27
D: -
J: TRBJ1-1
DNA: TGTGCCAGCAGTTTATCCGTTTGGGGGCTCACTGAAGCTTTCTTT
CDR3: CASSLSVWGLTEAFF

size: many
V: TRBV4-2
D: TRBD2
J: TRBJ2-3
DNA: TGTGCCAGCAGCCCCCGAGGTAGCGGGGGAGAAGATACGCAGTATTTT
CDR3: CASSPRGSGGEDTQYF

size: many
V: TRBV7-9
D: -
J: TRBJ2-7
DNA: TGTGCCAGCAGCCTGACAGCCTCCTACGAGCAGTACTTC
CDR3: CASSLTASYEQYF

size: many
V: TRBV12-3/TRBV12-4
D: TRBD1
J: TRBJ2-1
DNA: TGTGCCAGCAGTCCGGGACAGGGGATCGGGAATGAGCAGTTCTTC
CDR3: CASSPGQGIGNEQFF

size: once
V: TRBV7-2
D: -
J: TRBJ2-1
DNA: TGTGCCAGCAGCTTTAGCGTGTCCTACAATGAGCAGTTCTTC
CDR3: CASSFSVSYNEQFF

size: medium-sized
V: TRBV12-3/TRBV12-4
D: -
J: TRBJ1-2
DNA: TGTGCCAGCAGCGACAGTTATTTGAGCTATGGCTACACCTTC
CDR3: CASSDSYLSYGYTF

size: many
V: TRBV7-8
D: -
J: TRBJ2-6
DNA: TGTGCCAGCAGCTTAATGGTGATAAGGATGACCTCTGGGGCCAACGTCCTGACTTTC
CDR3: CASSLMVIRMTSGANVLTF

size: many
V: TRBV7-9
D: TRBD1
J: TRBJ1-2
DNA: TGTGCCAGCAGCTTAGCGGGACAGGGGCTCTATGGCTACACCTTC
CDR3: CASSLAGQGLYGYTF

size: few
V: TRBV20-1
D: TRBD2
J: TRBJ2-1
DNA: TGCAGTGCTAGAGGACTAGCGGGGGACTCCTACAATGAGCAGTTCTTC
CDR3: CSARGLAGDSYNEQFF

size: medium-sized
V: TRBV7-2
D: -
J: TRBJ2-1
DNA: TGTGCCAGCAGCTTAGACAGTACTAGCAATGAGCAGTTCTTC
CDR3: CASSLDSTSNEQFF

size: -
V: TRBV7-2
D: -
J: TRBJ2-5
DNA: TGTGCCAGCAGTCGGACTATATCCAGTCGGGAGACCCAGTACTTC
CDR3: CASSRTISSRETQYF

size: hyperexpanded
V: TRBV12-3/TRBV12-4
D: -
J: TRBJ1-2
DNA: TGTGCCAGCAGCTCCGACAGGAAACCCTCCTATGGCTACACCTTC
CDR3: CASSSDRKPSYGYTF

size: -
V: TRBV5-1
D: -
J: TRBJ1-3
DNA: TGCGCCAGCAGGCTCGACACAGGAAACACCATATATTTT
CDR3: CASRLDTGNTIYF

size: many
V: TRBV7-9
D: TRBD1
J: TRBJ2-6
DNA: TGTGCCAGCAGCTTAACGCCAAGAATCAACCAGGGGGACGGCCGCTCTGGGGCCAACGTCCTGACTTTC
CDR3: CASSLTPRINQGDGRSGANVLTF

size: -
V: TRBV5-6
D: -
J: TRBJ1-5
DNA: TGTGCCAGCAGCTTGTCGCCGGGATCCAATCAGCCCCAGCATTTT
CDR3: CASSLSPGSNQPQHF

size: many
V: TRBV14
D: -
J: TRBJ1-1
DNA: TGTGCCAGCAGCCAAGACGGGAGCATGAACACTGAAGCTTTCTTT
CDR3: CASSQDGSMNTEAFF

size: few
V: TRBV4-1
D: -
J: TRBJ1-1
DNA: TGCGCCAGCAGCCAACGGGAAGTTACTGAAGCTTTCTTT
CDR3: CASSQREVTEAFF

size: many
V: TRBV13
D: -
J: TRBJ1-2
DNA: TGTGCCAGCAGCTTGATTACAGAAGGGTCTATTGGCTACACCTTC
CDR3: CASSLITEGSIGYTF

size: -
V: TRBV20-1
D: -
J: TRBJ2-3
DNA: TGCAGTGCTAGTCTAGGTGGGGCGGGCACAGATACGCAGTATTTT
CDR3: CSASLGGAGTDTQYF

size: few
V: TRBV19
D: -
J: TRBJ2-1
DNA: TGTGCCAGTAGTCTAGCGCCAGGCAATGAGCAGTTCTTC
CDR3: CASSLAPGNEQFF

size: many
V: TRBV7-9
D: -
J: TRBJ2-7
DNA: TGTGCCAGCAGCTTAGTTGAGGGCTACGAGCAGTACTTC
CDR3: CASSLVEGYEQYF

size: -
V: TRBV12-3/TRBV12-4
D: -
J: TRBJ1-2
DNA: TGTGCCAGCAGTTGGCGGCAAGTCTATGGCTACACCTTC
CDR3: CASSWRQVYGYTF

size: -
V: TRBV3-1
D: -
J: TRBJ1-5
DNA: TGTGCCAGCAGCCAAGATCGGCCCGGGACTCCAAAAGGGGTCGGAGAGGATAGCAATCAGCCCCAGCATTTT
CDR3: CASSQDRPGTPKGVGEDSNQPQHF

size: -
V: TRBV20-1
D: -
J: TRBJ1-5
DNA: TGCAGTGCCCCCGGGAGATACAATCAGCCCCAGCATTTT
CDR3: CSAPGRYNQPQHF

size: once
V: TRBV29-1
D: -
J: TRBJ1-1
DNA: TGCAGCGTTGATGCGGGCAACGCTGAAGCTTTCTTT
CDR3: CSVDAGNAEAFF

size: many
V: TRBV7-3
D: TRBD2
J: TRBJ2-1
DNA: TGTGCCAGCAGCCCGGGACTAGCGGGGGGCCCGTACAATGAGCAGTTCTTC
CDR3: CASSPGLAGGPYNEQFF

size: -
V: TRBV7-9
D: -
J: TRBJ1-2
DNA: TGTGCCAGCAGCGACCGGACAGTGTGGGGCTACACCTTC
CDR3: CASSDRTVWGYTF

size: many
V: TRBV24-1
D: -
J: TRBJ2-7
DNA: TGTGCCATCCGGCTGGGATCAGGGGAGCAGTACTTC
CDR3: CAIRLGSGEQYF

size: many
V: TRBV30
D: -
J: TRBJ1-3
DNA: TGTGCCTGGAGTGTCCAGGCGCTGACGTCTGGAAACACCATATATTTT
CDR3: CAWSVQALTSGNTIYF

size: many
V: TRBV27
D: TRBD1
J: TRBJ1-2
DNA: TGTGCCAGCAGCGAATCCCAGGACAGGTGGGGATATGGCTACACCTTC
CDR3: CASSESQDRWGYGYTF

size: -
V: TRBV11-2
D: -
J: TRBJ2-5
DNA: TGTGCCAGCAGCTTAGATTTGGGTGCCCAAGAGACCCAGTACTTC
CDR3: CASSLDLGAQETQYF

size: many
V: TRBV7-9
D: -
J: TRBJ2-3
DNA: TGTGCCAGCAGCTTAGTCACCGGGACAGATACGCAGTATTTT
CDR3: CASSLVTGTDTQYF

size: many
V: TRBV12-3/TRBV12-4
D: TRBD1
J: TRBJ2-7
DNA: TGTGCCAGCAGTTCAGGGACAGTCCGAAACTCCTACGAGCAGTACTTC
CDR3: CASSSGTVRNSYEQYF

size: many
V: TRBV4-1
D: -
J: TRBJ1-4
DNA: TGCGCCAGCAGCCCCCCCCACAGGGCCGAAAAACTGTTTTTT
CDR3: CASSPPHRAEKLFF

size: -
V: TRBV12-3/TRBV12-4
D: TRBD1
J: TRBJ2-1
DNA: TGTGCCAGCAGCTACAGGGGTTTGGACAATGAGCAGTTCTTC
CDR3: CASSYRGLDNEQFF

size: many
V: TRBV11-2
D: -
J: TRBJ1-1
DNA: TGTGCCAGCAGCTCGGACGGAACCTTCATGAACACTGAAGCTTTCTTT
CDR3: CASSSDGTFMNTEAFF

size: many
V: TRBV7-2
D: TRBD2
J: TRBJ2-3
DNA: TGTGCCAGCAGCTTAGGGAGGACTAGCTTCGCAGATACGCAGTATTTT
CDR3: CASSLGRTSFADTQYF

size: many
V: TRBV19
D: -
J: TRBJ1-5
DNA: TGTGCCAGTAGTCCACTCCGTCGGACAGCTCTTCAGCCCCAGCATTTT
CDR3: CASSPLRRTALQPQHF

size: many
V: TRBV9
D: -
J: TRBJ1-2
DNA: TGTGCCAGCAGCTACACACCAGGGCCCGGCTATGGCTACACCTTC
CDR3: CASSYTPGPGYGYTF

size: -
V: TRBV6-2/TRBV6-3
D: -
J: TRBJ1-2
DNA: TGTGCCAGCAGTTACGTCGAAGGACTTTACCTTGCCACGGACTATGGCTACACCTTC
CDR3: CASSYVEGLYLATDYGYTF

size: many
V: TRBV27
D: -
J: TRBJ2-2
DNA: TGTGCCAGCAGCTTGTACGCCGGGACCCTTCAGGGCGGGGAGCTGTTTTTT
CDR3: CASSLYAGTLQGGELFF

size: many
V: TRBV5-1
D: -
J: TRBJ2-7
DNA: TGCGCCAGCATGGCGGGTACAGGGAACTCCTACGAGCAGTACTTC
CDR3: CASMAGTGNSYEQYF

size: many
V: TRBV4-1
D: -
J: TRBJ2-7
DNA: TGCGCCAGCAGCCAGTCAGGGCTCTACGAGCAGTACTTC
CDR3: CASSQSGLYEQYF

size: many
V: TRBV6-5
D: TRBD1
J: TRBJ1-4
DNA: TGTGCCAGCAGGGCGACAGGGTCGGATGAAAAACTGTTTTTT
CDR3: CASRATGSDEKLFF

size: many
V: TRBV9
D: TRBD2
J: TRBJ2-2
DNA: TGTGCCAGCAGCGTACCCTTAGCGGGGCCGAACACCGGGGAGCTGTTTTTT
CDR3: CASSVPLAGPNTGELFF

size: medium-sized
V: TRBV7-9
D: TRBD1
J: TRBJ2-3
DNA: TGTGCCAGCAGGACAGGGGGTGCAGATACGCAGTATTTT
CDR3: CASRTGGADTQYF

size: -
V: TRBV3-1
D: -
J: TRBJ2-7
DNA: TGTGCCAGCAGCCGTGCCTCGGGGGAGCAGTACTTC
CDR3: CASSRASGEQYF

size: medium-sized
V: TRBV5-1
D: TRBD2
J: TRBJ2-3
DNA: TGCGCCAGCAGCTTGGTAGGCGGGGGGTATGGAGATACGCAGTATTTT
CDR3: CASSLVGGGYGDTQYF

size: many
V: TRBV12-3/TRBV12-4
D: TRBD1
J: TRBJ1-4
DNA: TGTGCCAGCAGTGCCGGGACAGGGGGCTATGAAAAACTGTTTTTT
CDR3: CASSAGTGGYEKLFF

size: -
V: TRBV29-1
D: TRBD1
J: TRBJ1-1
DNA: TGCAGCGTTCCGGGACAGATGAACACTGAAGCTTTCTTT
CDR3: CSVPGQMNTEAFF

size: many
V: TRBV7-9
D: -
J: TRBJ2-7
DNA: TGTGCCAGCAGCGACACAAATGAGGGGGCGGGGGAGCAGTACTTC
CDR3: CASSDTNEGAGEQYF

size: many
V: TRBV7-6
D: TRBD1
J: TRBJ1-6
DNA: TGTGCCAGCAGCCCACAGGGGCGGAATTCACCCCTCCACTTT
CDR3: CASSPQGRNSPLHF

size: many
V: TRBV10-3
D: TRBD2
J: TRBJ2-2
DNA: TGTGCCATCAGGACTAGCGTGAACACCGGGGAGCTGTTTTTT
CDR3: CAIRTSVNTGELFF